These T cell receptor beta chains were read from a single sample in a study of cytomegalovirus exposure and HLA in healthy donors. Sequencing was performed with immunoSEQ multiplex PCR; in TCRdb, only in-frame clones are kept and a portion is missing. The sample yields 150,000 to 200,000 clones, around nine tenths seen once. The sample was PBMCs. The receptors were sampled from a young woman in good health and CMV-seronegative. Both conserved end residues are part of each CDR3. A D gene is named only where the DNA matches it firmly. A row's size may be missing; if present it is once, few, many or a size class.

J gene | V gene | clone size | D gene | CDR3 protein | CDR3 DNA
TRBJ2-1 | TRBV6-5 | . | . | CASSYSKSDEQFF | TGTGCCAGCAGTTACTCGAAGTCGGATGAGCAGTTCTTC
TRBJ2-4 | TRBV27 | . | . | CASSPPGIAKNIQYF | TGTGCCAGCAGTCCTCCGGGGATAGCCAAAAACATTCAGTACTTC
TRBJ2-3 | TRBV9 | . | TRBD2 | CASSVGTSKYF | TGTGCCAGCAGCGTAGGGACTAGCAAGTATTTT
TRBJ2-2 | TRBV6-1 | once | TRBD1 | CASKDRSNTGELFF | TGTGCCAGCAAGGACAGGTCGAACACCGGGGAGCTGTTTTTT
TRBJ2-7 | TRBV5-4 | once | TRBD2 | CASRGSGDSSYEQYF | TGTGCCAGCAGAGGTAGCGGGGATAGCTCCTACGAGCAGTACTTC
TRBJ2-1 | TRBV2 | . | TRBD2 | CASSERGGSYNEQFF | TGTGCCAGCAGTGAACGGGGGGGCTCCTACAATGAGCAGTTCTTC
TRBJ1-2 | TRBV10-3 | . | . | CAISEFEGQKYGGYTF | TGTGCCATCAGTGAGTTTGAGGGCCAGAAGTACGGGGGCTACACCTTC
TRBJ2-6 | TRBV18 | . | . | CASSLRGWSGANVLTF | TGTGCCAGCTCACTAAGAGGATGGAGCGGGGCCAACGTCCTGACTTTC
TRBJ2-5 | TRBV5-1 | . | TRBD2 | CATKLAGGQETQYF | TGCGCCACAAAACTAGCGGGGGGCCAAGAGACCCAGTACTTC
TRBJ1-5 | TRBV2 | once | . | CASLPWQGDPSNQPQHF | TGTGCCAGCCTCCCCTGGCAGGGTGACCCCTCCAATCAGCCCCAGCATTTT
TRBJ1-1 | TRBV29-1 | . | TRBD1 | CSVGGYGTEVSYLNTEAFF | TGCAGCGTTGGGGGTTACGGGACAGAGGTCTCCTACTTGAACACTGAAGCTTTCTTT
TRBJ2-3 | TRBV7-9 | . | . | CASSLAGPTTDTQYF | TGTGCCAGCAGCTTAGCGGGGCCGACCACAGATACGCAGTATTTT
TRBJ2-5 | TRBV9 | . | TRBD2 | CASSARGGETQYF | TGTGCCAGCAGCGCGCGGGGGGGAGAGACCCAGTACTTC
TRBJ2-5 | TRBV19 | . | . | CASSQVGAGETQYF | TGTGCCAGTAGTCAGGTGGGGGCAGGGGAGACCCAGTACTTC
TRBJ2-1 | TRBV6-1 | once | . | CASSDGSFLIDEQFF | TGTGCCAGCAGTGACGGTAGTTTCCTAATCGATGAGCAGTTCTTC
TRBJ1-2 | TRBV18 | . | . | CASSFRVPVDGYTF | TGTGCCAGCTCATTTAGAGTTCCGGTTGATGGCTACACCTTC
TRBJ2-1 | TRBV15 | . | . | CATSSTQATTYNEQFF | TGTGCCACCAGCAGCACACAGGCAACTACCTACAATGAGCAGTTCTTC
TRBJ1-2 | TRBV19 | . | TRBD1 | CASSIGGTGPYGYTF | TGTGCCAGTAGTATAGGAGGGACAGGACCCTATGGCTACACCTTC
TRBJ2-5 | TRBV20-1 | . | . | CSAKPQETQYF | TGCAGTGCTAAGCCCCAAGAGACCCAGTACTTC
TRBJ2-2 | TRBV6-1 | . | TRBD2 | CASSGLAGGHTGELFF | TGTGCCAGCAGTGGACTAGCGGGGGGTCACACCGGGGAGCTGTTTTTT
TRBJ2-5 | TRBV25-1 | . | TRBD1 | CASSGDRGRQETQYF | TGTGCCAGCAGCGGAGACAGGGGGCGACAAGAGACCCAGTACTTC
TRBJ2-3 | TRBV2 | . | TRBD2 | CASRKGLATADTQYF | TGTGCCAGCAGAAAGGGACTAGCAACAGCAGATACGCAGTATTTT
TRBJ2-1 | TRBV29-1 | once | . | CSVDGARVHNEQFF | TGCAGCGTTGATGGGGCTAGAGTCCACAATGAGCAGTTCTTC
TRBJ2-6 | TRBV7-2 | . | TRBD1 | CASSEIQGAPSSGANVLTF | TGTGCCAGCAGCGAAATACAGGGGGCTCCTAGCTCTGGGGCCAACGTCCTGACTTTC
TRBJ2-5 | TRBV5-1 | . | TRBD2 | CASSLRFLAGPPQETQYF | TGCGCCAGCAGCTTGAGGTTTCTAGCGGGGCCTCCCCAAGAGACCCAGTACTTC
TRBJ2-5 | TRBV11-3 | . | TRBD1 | CASSWTGEETQYF | TGTGCCAGCAGCTGGACAGGGGAGGAGACCCAGTACTTC
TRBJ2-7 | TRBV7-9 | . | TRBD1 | CASSKQGGEQYF | TGTGCCAGCAGCAAACAGGGGGGCGAGCAGTACTTC
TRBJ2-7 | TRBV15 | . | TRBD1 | CATSPSGTVYEQYF | TGTGCCACATCGCCAAGTGGGACAGTCTACGAGCAGTACTTC
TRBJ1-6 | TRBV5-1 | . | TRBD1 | CASSPGQVQDNSPLHF | TGCGCCAGCAGCCCCGGACAGGTACAGGATAATTCACCCCTCCACTTT
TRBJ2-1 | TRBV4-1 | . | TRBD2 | CASSSRTSAAYNEQFF | TGCGCCAGCAGCTCAAGAACTAGCGCTGCCTACAATGAGCAGTTCTTC
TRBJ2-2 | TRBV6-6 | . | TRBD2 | CASLSRGGTTGELFF | TGTGCCTCACTCTCCCGGGGGGGAACCACCGGGGAGCTGTTTTTT
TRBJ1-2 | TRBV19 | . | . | CASSIAGNYGYTF | TGTGCCAGTAGTATAGCAGGAAACTATGGCTACACCTTC
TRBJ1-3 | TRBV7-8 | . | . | CASSLEWLGAGNTIYF | TGTGCCAGCAGCTTAGAGTGGTTAGGGGCTGGAAACACCATATATTTT
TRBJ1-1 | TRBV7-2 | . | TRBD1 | CASRLTGGNTEAFF | TGTGCCAGCAGACTAACAGGGGGAAACACTGAAGCTTTCTTT
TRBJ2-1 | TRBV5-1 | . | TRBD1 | CASSLAYRTGRHEQFF | TGCGCCAGCAGCTTGGCGTACAGGACAGGGAGACATGAGCAGTTCTTC
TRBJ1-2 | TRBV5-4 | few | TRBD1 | CASSSGQTLGYTF | TGTGCCAGCAGCTCGGGACAGACCTTGGGCTACACCTTC
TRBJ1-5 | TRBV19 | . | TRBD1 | CASSPTRQGAFHSNQPQHF | TGTGCCAGTAGCCCAACCCGACAGGGGGCTTTTCATAGCAATCAGCCCCAGCATTTT